The clone carrying this T cell receptor beta chain occurred a few times. The antigen remains undetermined. This entry is derived from a study of cytomegalovirus exposure and HLA in healthy donors. The PCR was carried out with 60 Vbeta primers and 13 Jbeta primers. Original processing notes: Later, tens of millions of unique TCR beta chains were counted in an analysis, and 10 million to 12 million of them were shared. Repertoires were generated with immunoSEQ multiplex PCR, while TCRdb's copy carries only in-frame clones and drops some. For V, J and clone size, that table is used; D and trimming come from the DNA. The sample lists 80,000 to 100,000 clones, roughly 77% seen once, with roughly 1.4% in the top ten. Study observations and caveats: Some TCR beta chains (approximately 180 of them) were listed as cytomegalovirus-associated. When the data were analyzed later, several of the most significant clusters appeared to be linked to common viral pathogens.

Trimming removed 7 bases at V and 2 bases at J, with 15 bases between. This CDR3 contains 15 residues. Germline V gene data show CDR1 as MDHEN and CDR2 as SYDVKM. This chain joins TRBV28 and TRBJ1-5, with D possibly being TRBD1 (5 bases). This receptor was obtained from a man aged 40-49 years in good health and CMV-seronegative. What was sequenced was PBMCs. CDR3 sequence (DNA): TGTGCCAGCACCACCGGGGGGAAGGGCAATCAGCCCCAGCATTTT. Translating gives CASTTGGKGNQPQHF.